Listed below are T cell receptor beta chains from one sample, sequenced in a study of shared T cell receptors in the human thymus. Profiled with immunoSEQ multiplex PCR; TCRdb holds only in-frame clones, not every one. The table shows under 850,000 clones, with 70% to 90% occurring only once. The sample was also linked to a second study, of human thymus T cells.

Material: thymocytes. These receptor sequences come from a boy in the first two years of life with a congenital heart defect. The CDR3 runs from the conserved cysteine through the conserved F or W. A D gene is named only where the DNA matches it firmly. Clone size is stated in some rows and not others, as once, few, many or a class when expanded.

d_gene | j_gene | v_gene | abundance | CDR3aa | CDR3nt
- | TRBJ1-1 | TRBV7-9 | once | CASSLGGGTEAFF | TGTGCCAGCAGCTTAGGAGGCGGGACTGAAGCTTTCTTT
- | TRBJ2-3 | TRBV25-1 | - | CASSEPQRPSTDTQYF | TGTGCCAGCAGTGAACCCCAGCGGCCTAGCACAGATACGCAGTATTTT
TRBD2 | TRBJ2-1 | TRBV7-8 | - | CASSSHRAGGPDSYNEQFF | TGTGCCAGCAGCTCCCATAGAGCGGGAGGCCCCGACTCCTACAATGAGCAGTTCTTC
TRBD1 | TRBJ1-5 | TRBV19 | - | CASSIGGTGKDQPQHF | TGTGCCAGTAGTATAGGAGGGACAGGGAAAGATCAGCCCCAGCATTTT
TRBD2 | TRBJ2-1 | TRBV6-1 | - | CASSERLAGGPYNEQFF | TGTGCCAGCAGTGAAAGGTTAGCGGGAGGTCCCTACAATGAGCAGTTCTTC
- | TRBJ2-3 | TRBV6-5 | - | CASSPEKADTQYF | TGTGCCAGCAGTCCGGAGAAGGCAGATACGCAGTATTTT
- | TRBJ1-1 | TRBV6-5 | - | CASRNDRFDTEAFF | TGTGCCAGCAGAAATGACAGGTTCGACACTGAAGCTTTCTTT
- | TRBJ2-5 | TRBV10-3 | - | CAISEGRDLQETQYF | TGTGCCATCAGTGAGGGCCGGGATCTACAAGAGACCCAGTACTTC
- | TRBJ2-7 | TRBV11-2 | - | CASSVTGLGSYEQYF | TGTGCCAGCAGCGTTACAGGGTTGGGATCCTACGAGCAGTACTTC
- | TRBJ2-1 | TRBV19 | - | CASSIGNRGTLEGGVYNEQFF | TGTGCCAGTAGTATAGGGAATAGGGGGACCCTAGAGGGAGGGGTCTACAATGAGCAGTTCTTC